One sample yielded the 10 T cell receptor beta chains listed below, sequenced in a study of human CD4 T cells and Enterobacteriaceae. Data came from immunoSEQ multiplex PCR; TCRdb stores just in-frame clones and leaves some out. The table lists roughly 28,000 clones, approximately 78% of them singletons. Sorting took every CD4+ cell except CD45RA+CCR7+CD95- naive cells, reaching over 98% purity. Sequencing input: memory CD4+ T cells from blood. The origin of the receptors is a human donor in good health.

The gene calls are TRBV9 and TRBJ1-1; 7 positions agree with TRBD1. CDR3 length equals 17 residues. With V trimmed by 3 bases and J by 0 bases, 11 bases remained unmatched. Germline CDR1 is SGDLS and CDR2 is YYNGEE. The CDR3 coding sequence is TGTGCCAGCAGCGGAACCTCAGGGGGGAGGGTGAACACTGAAGCTTTCTTT. This encodes CASSGTSGGRVNTEAFF.

The chain has TRBV18 and TRBJ1-4; the match to TRBD1 covers 8 bases. The trim removed 3 bases at V and 3 bases at J, leaving 6 bases unmatched. Germline values: CDR1 KGHSH, CDR2 LQKENI. The CDR3 covers 16 residues. The CDR3 loop is CASSPRGRGPNEKLFF. The DNA for the CDR3 is TGTGCCAGCTCACCGAGGGGCAGGGGGCCTAATGAAAAACTGTTTTTT. The full variable domain, rest sourced from reference TRBV18 and TRBJ1-4, is NAGVMQNPRHLVRRRGQEARLRCSPMKGHSHVYWYRQLPEEGLKFMVYLQKENIIDESGMPKERFSAEFPKEGPSILRIQQVVRGDSAAYFCASSPRGRGPNEKLFFGSGTQLSVL.

The rearrangement joins TRBV11-2 to TRBJ2-3, with TRBD2 identical over 8 bases. V lost 4 bases to trimming and J lost 6 bases; unmatched junction nucleotides: 15. The CDR3 sequence is 17 residues long. Germline V gene data show CDR1 as SGHAT and CDR2 as FQNNGV. The CDR3 DNA reads as TGTGCCAGCAGCTCACCGGGGGGGACGCCTACACGCGATACGCAGTATTTT. Translating it yields CASSSPGGTPTRDTQYF.

The chain combines TRBV19 with TRBJ2-1, with 11 positions matching TRBD1. Germline CDR1 reads LNHDA; CDR2 reads SQIVND (reference sequence). The V segment lost 5 bases and the J segment 7 bases; nucleotides outside the gene matches: 10. The CDR3 spans 16 residues. As DNA, the CDR3 is TGTGCCAGTAGTGAACCGGACAGGGGGCGCGTTAATGAGCAGTTCTTC. This sequence encodes CASSEPDRGRVNEQFF.

The gene calls are TRBV6-5 and TRBJ1-5; no clear D gene. The CDR3 sequence is 14 residues long. Deletions cut 5 bases from V and 0 bases from J, with 8 bases between. Germline V gene data show CDR1 as MNHEY and CDR2 as SVGAGI. CDR3 DNA sequence: TGTGCCAGCAGTGCACAAAATAGCAATCAGCCCCAGCATTTT. This codes for CASSAQNSNQPQHF.

This chain joins TRBV11-2 and TRBJ2-2, with 9 bases aligning to TRBD1. Germline CDR1 and CDR2: SGHAT and FQNNGV. The CDR3 is made up of 18 amino acids. V lost 2 bases, J lost 4 bases, and 11 bases stayed unmatched. The CDR3 reads CASSLPTGGTSGTGELFF. The CDR3 coding sequence is TGTGCCAGCAGCTTACCGACAGGGGGAACGTCGGGCACCGGGGAGCTGTTTTTT. The variable domain in full, with the rest retrieved from reference TRBV11-2 and TRBJ2-2, is EAGVAQSPRYKIIEKRQSVAFWCNPISGHATLYWYQQILGQGPKLLIQFQNNGVVDDSQLPKDRFSAERLKGVDSTLKIQPAKLEDSAVYLCASSLPTGGTSGTGELFFGEGSRLTVL.

This rearrangement joins TRBV18 to TRBJ1-1; the D is unclear. V dropped 3 bases and J dropped 1 base, with 6 bases sitting between them. The CDR3 runs 13 residues. CDR1 and CDR2 (germline): KGHSH, LQKENI. CDR3 nucleotides: TGTGCCAGCTCACCCTCCGGGAACACTGAAGCTTTCTTT. This gives the protein CASSPSGNTEAFF.

This chain uses TRBV12-5 with TRBJ2-5; unclear D gene. Looked up from germline, CDR1 is LGHNT and CDR2 is FRNRAP. The CDR3 loop spans 12 amino acids. V shed 2 bases and J shed 3 bases, with 4 bases lying between them. This chain's CDR3 is CASGLTEETQYF. Here the CDR3 DNA reads TGTGCTAGTGGTTTGACGGAAGAGACCCAGTACTTC.

The chain combines TRBV4-1 with TRBJ2-1, with TRBD2 matching 12 bases. The CDR3 length is 18 residues. From germline, CDR1 is MGHRA and CDR2 YSYEKL. V was pared by 1 base and J by 7 bases, with 11 bases of the junction left unmatched. DNA for the CDR3: TGCGCCAGCAGCCAAGGAATTTCCAGACTAGCGGGAGAAAATGAGCAGTTCTTC. It translates to CASSQGISRLAGENEQFF.

A few counts support this clone. This rearrangement joins TRBV6-1 to TRBJ1-5; tentatively, D is TRBD1 (5 bases). V was cut by 8 bases and J by 0 bases, with 14 bases left in between. CDR3 size: 15 residues. CDR1 and CDR2 (germline): MNHNS, SASEGT. The CDR3 sequence is CASHRPDSSNQPQHF. In nucleotides, the CDR3 is TGTGCCAGCCACCGGCCTGACAGTAGCAATCAGCCCCAGCATTTT.